The 9 T cell receptor beta chains below all came from one sample that was sequenced in a study of cytomegalovirus exposure and HLA in healthy donors (dated by TCRdb to about 2017). The library relied on the immunoSEQ multiplex PCR assay. For the multiplex PCR, a mixture combining 60 forward primers for TCR Vbeta segments and 13 reverse primers for TCR Jbeta segments was used. The immuneACCESS repertoire file appears here via TCRdb, limited to in-frame rearrangements. These files lack a portion of the clones; in checked studies, under half of the deficit traces to unresolved V genes, and the cause of the others is not known. In all, the sample holds around 150,000 clones, and around 80% of those were seen once. More than 1.5% of the sample belongs to the ten largest clones. Sequenced sample: PBMCs. Receptor source: a man younger than 30 in good health and CMV-seronegative.

This clone has only a few counts. The chain carries TRBV5-1 and TRBJ1-2, with 10 bases aligning to TRBD1. This CDR3 is 14 amino acids long. Germline lookup yields CDR1 SGHRS and CDR2 YFSETQ. V trimming: 4 bases; J trimming: 6 bases; junction bases outside the gene matches: 6. The CDR3 DNA follows: TGCGCCAGCAGCCAGGACAGGGGGTACAATGGCTACACCTTC. It translates to CASSQDRGYNGYTF.

The chain joins TRBV29-1 to TRBJ2-1, with D perhaps matching TRBD2 (5 bases). The ends were cut back, 4 bases at V and 0 bases at J, with 10 bases in the middle. Germline CDR1 and CDR2: SQVTM and ANQGSEA. The CDR3 consists of 14 residues. DNA of the CDR3: TGCAGCGTTGGTTCGGGGATCTCCTACAATGAGCAGTTCTTC. Translating it yields CSVGSGISYNEQFF.

This chain joins TRBV7-3 and TRBJ2-5; 14 bases map to TRBD2. Germline assignment: CDR1 SGHTA and CDR2 FQGTGA. The V segment lost 4 bases and the J segment 4 bases; nucleotides outside the gene matches: 5. The CDR3 totals 16 residues. CDR3 coding DNA: TGTGCCAGCAGCTCAACCGGGACTAGCGGGAGAGAGACCCAGTACTTC. Protein: CASSSTGTSGRETQYF.

This clone was counted a few times. V gene TRBV4-1 combines with J gene TRBJ1-5, with a possible D match to TRBD1 (5 bases). Trimming pared 4 bases from V and 5 bases from J, leaving 9 bases between. There are 13 residues in the CDR3. From germline, CDR1 is MGHRA and CDR2 YSYEKL. CDR3: CASSRSTDQPQHF. The CDR3, as DNA: TGCGCCAGCAGCCGCTCGACAGATCAGCCCCAGCATTTT.

The V call is TRBV6-1, the J call TRBJ1-1; tentatively, D is TRBD1 (5 bases). V was shortened by 5 bases and J by 3 bases, with 16 bases between the two germline ends. Germline loops: CDR1 MNHNS, CDR2 SASEGT. This CDR3 comprises 15 residues. The CDR3 DNA follows: TGTGCCAGCAGTCAAAGGGCAGGGCTATACACTGAAGCTTTCTTT. It is translated as CASSQRAGLYTEAFF.

The chain combines TRBV9 with TRBJ2-7; TRBD2 matches at 11 bases. The germline V gene has CDR1 SGDLS and CDR2 YYNGEE. CDR3 length: 14 amino acids. Trimming cost V 2 bases and J 3 bases; bases outside gene matches: 1. The CDR3 region is CASSVGTSGYEQYF. In DNA form, the CDR3 reads TGTGCCAGCAGCGTGGGGACTAGCGGCTACGAGCAGTACTTC. Looking up the rest from reference TRBV9 and TRBJ2-7 gives the full variable domain: DSGVTQTPKHLITATGQRVTLRCSPRSGDLSVYWYQQSLDQGLQFLIQYYNGEERAKGNILERFSAQQFPDLHSELNLSSLELGDSALYFCASSVGTSGYEQYFGPGTRLTVT.

This chain connects TRBV18 to TRBJ2-7; 8 bases are a match to TRBD1. Germline CDR1 is KGHSH and CDR2 is LQKENI. This CDR3 region has 14 residues. With V trimmed by 3 bases and J by 2 bases, 3 bases remained unmatched. CDR3 protein: CASSPGQVTYEQYF. CDR3 bases: TGTGCCAGCTCACCGGGACAGGTGACCTACGAGCAGTACTTC.

The chain links TRBV29-1 to TRBJ1-1; D ambiguous. The CDR3 spans 12 residues. Germline values: CDR1 SQVTM, CDR2 ANQGSEA. V was shortened by 7 bases and J by 5 bases, with 14 bases between the two germline ends. CDR3 bases: TGCAGCGCAATTCTGCGGGGAACTGAAGCTTTCTTT. This encodes CSAILRGTEAFF.

The chain joins TRBV4-1 to TRBJ2-2, with 7 bases that match TRBD2. Germline V gene data show CDR1 as MGHRA and CDR2 as YSYEKL. CDR3 length: 20 amino acids. With 1 base clipped from V and 2 bases from J, the junction kept 16 bases outside the gene matches. The CDR3 region is CASSQVFPGTTTLNTGELFF. The CDR3 coding sequence is TGCGCCAGCAGCCAAGTTTTCCCGGGGACTACAACCCTAAACACCGGGGAGCTGTTTTTT.